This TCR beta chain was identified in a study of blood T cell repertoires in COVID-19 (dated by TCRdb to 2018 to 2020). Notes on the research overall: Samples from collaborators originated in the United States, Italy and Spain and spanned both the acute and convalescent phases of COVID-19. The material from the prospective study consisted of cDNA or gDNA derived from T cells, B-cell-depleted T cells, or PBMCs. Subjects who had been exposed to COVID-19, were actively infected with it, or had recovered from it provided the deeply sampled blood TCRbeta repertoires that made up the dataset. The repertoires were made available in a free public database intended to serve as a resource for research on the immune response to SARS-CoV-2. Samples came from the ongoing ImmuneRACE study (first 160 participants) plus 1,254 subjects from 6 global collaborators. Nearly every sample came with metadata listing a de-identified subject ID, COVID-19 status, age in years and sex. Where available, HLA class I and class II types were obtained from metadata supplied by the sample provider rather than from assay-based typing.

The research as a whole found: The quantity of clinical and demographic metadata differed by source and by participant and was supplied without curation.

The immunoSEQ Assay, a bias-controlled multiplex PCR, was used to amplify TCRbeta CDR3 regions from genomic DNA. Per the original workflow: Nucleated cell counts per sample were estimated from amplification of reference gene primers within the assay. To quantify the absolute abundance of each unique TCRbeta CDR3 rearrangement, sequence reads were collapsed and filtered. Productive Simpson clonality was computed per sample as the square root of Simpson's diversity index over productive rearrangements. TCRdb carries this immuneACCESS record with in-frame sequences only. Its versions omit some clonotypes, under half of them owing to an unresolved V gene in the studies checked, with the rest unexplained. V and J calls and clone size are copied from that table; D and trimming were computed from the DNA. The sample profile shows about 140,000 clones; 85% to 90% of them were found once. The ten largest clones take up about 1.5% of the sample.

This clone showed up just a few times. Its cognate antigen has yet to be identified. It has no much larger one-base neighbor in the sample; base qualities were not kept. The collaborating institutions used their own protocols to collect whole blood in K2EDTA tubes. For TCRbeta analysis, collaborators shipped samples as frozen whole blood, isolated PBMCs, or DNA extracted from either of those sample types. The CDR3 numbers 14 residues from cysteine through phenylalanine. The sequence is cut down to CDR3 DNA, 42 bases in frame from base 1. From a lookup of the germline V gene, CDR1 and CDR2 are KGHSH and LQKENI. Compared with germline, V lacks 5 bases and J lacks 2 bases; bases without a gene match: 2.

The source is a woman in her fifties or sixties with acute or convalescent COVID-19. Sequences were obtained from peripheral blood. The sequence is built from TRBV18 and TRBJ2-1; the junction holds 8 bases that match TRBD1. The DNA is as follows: TGTGCCAGCTCATCGGGACAGGCCTACAATGAGCAGTTCTTC. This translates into CASSSGQAYNEQFF.